The 26 T cell receptor beta chains presented below share a single source sample, sequenced in a study of blood T cell repertoires in COVID-19. The table came from immunoSEQ multiplex PCR; TCRdb's copy has only in-frame clones and leaves some out. Among 200,000 to 250,000 clones listed, around 80% were seen once. Sequencing input: peripheral blood. The source is a woman at least 80 years old with active or convalescent COVID-19.

V and J are TRBV4-2 and TRBJ1-6, with TRBD1 matching over 9 bases. V gave up 2 bases and J gave up 6 bases; unmatched junction bases: 5. The length of the CDR3 is 16 residues. Germline V gene data show CDR1 as LGHNA and CDR2 as YNFKEQ. The CDR3 is CASSQTRTGANSPLHF. CDR3 in DNA: TGTGCCAGCAGCCAAACTCGGACAGGGGCTAATTCACCCCTCCACTTT.

The rearrangement uses TRBV19 and TRBJ2-5; 8 positions match TRBD2. With 4 bases clipped from V and 5 bases from J, the junction kept 9 bases outside the gene matches. Germline loops: CDR1 LNHDA, CDR2 SQIVND (reference sequence). The CDR3 spans 15 residues. CDR3 protein: CASSTAGGPRETQYF. As DNA, the CDR3 is TGTGCCAGTAGTACGGCGGGAGGTCCACGGGAGACCCAGTACTTC.

This rearrangement joins TRBV2 to TRBJ2-1, with TRBD1 identical over 12 bases. Trimming removed 4 bases from V and 8 bases from J; junction bases left unmatched: 9. CDR1 and CDR2 (germline): SNHLY, FYNNEI. This CDR3 has 16 residues. CDR3 DNA: TGTGCCAGCAGTGTTACTGGGGGACAGGGGGCATATGAGCAGTTCTTC. Its protein is CASSVTGGQGAYEQFF.

The chain uses TRBV6-5 and TRBJ1-2, with TRBD1 matching over 10 bases. J was trimmed by 8 bases and V by 2 bases; bases with no gene match: 8. There are 15 residues in the CDR3. Germline V lookup: CDR1 MNHEY, CDR2 SVGAGI. The CDR3 spells CASSYGGGQGTGYTF. CDR3 in DNA: TGTGCCAGCAGTTACGGAGGGGGACAGGGGACCGGCTACACCTTC.

The V call is TRBV19, the J call TRBJ2-1; 8 bases map to TRBD2. Germline CDR1 and CDR2: LNHDA and SQIVND (reference sequence). This CDR3 has 16 residues. V shed 1 base, J shed 1 base, and the junction held 3 bases outside the gene matches. In DNA, the CDR3 is TGTGCCAGTAGTATAGTCGGGAGGGTATCCTACAATGAGCAGTTCTTC. Translation: CASSIVGRVSYNEQFF.

For the CDR3, the DNA is TGTGCCAGCAGCTTGAACCGACCAGGGGGGATTGGCTATGGCTACACCTTC. This encodes CASSLNRPGGIGYGYTF. The genes are TRBV5-4 and TRBJ1-2; 7 bases are shared with TRBD1. Trimming removed 1 base from V and 4 bases from J; junction bases left unmatched: 13. There are 17 residues in the CDR3. Germline V lookup: CDR1 SGHNT, CDR2 YYREEE (reference sequence). The whole variable domain, filled in from reference TRBV5-4 and TRBJ1-2, reads ETGVTQSPTHLIKTRGQQVTLRCSSQSGHNTVSWYQQALGQGPQFIFQYYREEENGRGNFPPRFSGLQFPNYSSELNVNALELDDSALYLCASSLNRPGGIGYGYTFGSGTRLTVV.

A few counts support this clone. The chain recombines TRBV2 with TRBJ1-5; D perhaps matches TRBD1 (6 bases). V lost 6 bases to trimming and J lost 4 bases, with 10 bases between them. The CDR3 has 13 residues. CDR1 and CDR2 from the germline V gene are SNHLY and FYNNEI. The CDR3 sequence is CASRTTGNQPQHF. The CDR3 DNA follows: TGTGCCAGCAGGACCACAGGGAATCAGCCCCAGCATTTT. Variable domain in full (rest from reference TRBV2 and TRBJ1-5): EPEVTQTPSHQVTQMGQEVILRCVPISNHLYFYWYRQILGQKVEFLVSFYNNEISEKSEIFDDQFSVERPDGSNFTLKIRSTKLEDSAMYFCASRTTGNQPQHFGDGTRLSIL.

On this clone: Other nucleotide sequences from this sample produce the same CDR3. The chain combines TRBV29-1 with TRBJ1-1; D gene uncertain. CDR3 length equals 12 residues. CDR1 is SQVTM and CDR2 is ANQGSEA in the germline V gene. Trimming left V 2 bases short and J 11 bases short, with 15 bases between. DNA of the CDR3: TGCAGCGTTGAAAACCCCACCACAGAGGCTTTCTTT. Translation gives CSVENPTTEAFF. Looking up the rest from reference TRBV29-1 and TRBJ1-1 gives the full variable domain: SAVISQKPSRDICQRGTSLTIQCQVDSQVTMMFWYRQQPGQSLTLIATANQGSEATYESGFVIDKFPISRPNLTFSTLTVSNMSPEDSSIYLCSVENPTTEAFFGQGTRLTVV.

This rearrangement joins TRBV27 to TRBJ1-3, with D possibly matching TRBD1 (6 bases). CDR1 MNHEY and CDR2 SMNVEV come from the germline V gene (reference sequence). The ends were cut back, 8 bases at V and 2 bases at J, with 13 bases in the middle. This CDR3 region has 14 residues. The CDR3 DNA follows: TGTGCCAGCGGCCGGACAGCGCCTGGAAACACCATATATTTT. Encoded protein: CASGRTAPGNTIYF.

The rearrangement uses TRBV7-3 and TRBJ2-1; 12 bases map to TRBD2. CDR3 size: 15 residues. After removal of 5 bases from V and 4 bases from J, the junction contained 3 bases not matched to a gene. CDR1 SGHTA and CDR2 FQGTGA come from the germline V gene. The CDR3 bases are TGTGCCAGCAGCGGTACTAGCGGGGGGTACAATGAGCAGTTCTTC. Translation: CASSGTSGGYNEQFF.

The V call is TRBV2, the J call TRBJ1-2; D call uncertain. The CDR3 loop spans 12 amino acids. Trimming removed 8 bases from V and 0 bases from J, with 7 bases in between. Germline CDR1 SNHLY, CDR2 FYNNEI. The CDR3 DNA reads as TGTGCCAGCGTCCAGGCTAACTATGGCTACACCTTC. Protein: CASVQANYGYTF.

This sequence joins TRBV7-2 and TRBJ2-3, with 10 bases fitting TRBD2. Germline-derived CDR1 and CDR2 are SGHTA and FQGNSA. The CDR3 runs to 16 residues. Trimming at V came to 5 bases and at J to 5 bases, leaving 10 bases not matched to a gene. CDR3 sequence: CASSPREREGVDTQYF. In nucleotides, the CDR3 is TGTGCCAGCAGCCCCCGTGAGCGGGAGGGCGTAGATACGCAGTATTTT.

V and J are TRBV11-2 and TRBJ2-7, with 8 bases matching TRBD2. The CDR3 has 15 amino acids. Germline CDR1 and CDR2: SGHAT and FQNNGV. With 2 bases clipped from V and 1 base from J, the junction kept 4 bases outside the gene matches. The CDR3 DNA reads TGTGCCAGCAGCTTAATCTCTAGCGGGTCCTACGAGCAGTACTTC. Translation gives CASSLISSGSYEQYF.

The table lists this clone with a few counts. J is TRBJ2-1 and V is TRBV5-1; the match to TRBD1 covers 7 bases. J gave up 2 bases and V 6 bases, and 5 bases lay outside the gene matches. Germline V CDR1 and CDR2: SGHRS, YFSETQ. This CDR3 is 14 amino acids long. In nucleotides, the CDR3 is TGCGCCAGCAAGAGACAGGGACCCTACAATGAGCAGTTCTTC. Its translation: CASKRQGPYNEQFF. Variable domain in full (rest from reference TRBV5-1 and TRBJ2-1): KAGVTQTPRYLIKTRGQQVTLSCSPISGHRSVSWYQQTPGQGLQFLFEYFSETQRNKGNFPGRFSGRQFSNSRSEMNVSTLELGDSALYLCASKRQGPYNEQFFGPGTRLTVL.

This chain links TRBV2 with TRBJ2-7; D unresolved. The CDR3 extends over 12 amino acids. Per germline, CDR1 SNHLY and CDR2 FYNNEI. V shed 6 bases and J shed 4 bases, with 10 bases lying between them. This CDR3 reads CASSENVYEQYF. CDR3 DNA: TGTGCCAGCAGCGAGAATGTTTACGAGCAGTACTTC.

The chain recombines TRBV18 with TRBJ2-3; 9 bases are shared with TRBD2. CDR1 is KGHSH and CDR2 is LQKENI in the germline V gene. CDR3 length: 16 amino acids. V shed 6 bases, J shed 5 bases, and the junction held 12 bases outside the gene matches. The CDR3 coding sequence is TGTGCCAGCTCCCCCTCGGCGGGGGGGATTAAAGATACGCAGTATTTT. This codes for CASSPSAGGIKDTQYF.

CDR3 in DNA: TGTGCCAGCAGCCCCGGACAGCGCTATGGCTACACCTTC. Encoded protein: CASSPGQRYGYTF. The chain carries TRBV27 and TRBJ1-2; D is perhaps TRBD1 (6 bases). The CDR3 runs 13 residues. Trimming left V 6 bases short and J 4 bases short, with 12 bases between. Germline V lookup: CDR1 MNHEY, CDR2 SMNVEV (reference sequence).

The chain uses TRBV29-1 and TRBJ2-3; no reliable D call. The CDR3 runs 12 residues. V was trimmed by 5 bases and J by 9 bases, leaving 15 bases between them. CDR1 and CDR2 from the germline V gene are SQVTM and ANQGSEA. The CDR3 DNA reads as TGCAGCGTTCAGCCCGACCGTAGCACGCAGTATTTT. It encodes CSVQPDRSTQYF.

V is TRBV12-5 and J is TRBJ2-2; 11 bases line up with TRBD1. The junction had 6 bases not matched to a gene; V was cut back by 5 bases and J by 4 bases. CDR3 length equals 16 residues. The V gene's germline CDR1 is LGHNT and CDR2 FRNRAP. The CDR3 region has the DNA TGTGCTAGTGGTCTTTCTGGGACAGGGGGCACCGGGGAGCTGTTTTTT. The encoded protein is CASGLSGTGGTGELFF.

V is TRBV7-3 and J is TRBJ2-7; TRBD2 is a possible D gene (7 bases). V shed 1 base and J shed 0 bases, with 10 bases lying between them. This CDR3 contains 15 residues. Germline-derived CDR1 and CDR2 are SGHTA and FQGTGA. This chain's CDR3 is CASSLMAGASYEQYF. DNA for the CDR3: TGTGCCAGCAGCTTAATGGCGGGGGCCTCCTACGAGCAGTACTTC. The variable domain in full, with the rest retrieved from reference TRBV7-3 and TRBJ2-7, is GAGVSQTPSNKVTEKGKYVELRCDPISGHTALYWYRQSLGQGPEFLIYFQGTGAADDSGLPNDRFFAVRPEGSVSTLKIQRTERGDSAVYLCASSLMAGASYEQYFGPGTRLTVT.

The chain joins TRBV27 to TRBJ2-1, with a possible D match to TRBD1 (5 bases). V dropped 5 bases and J dropped 3 bases, with 14 bases sitting between them. The CDR3 spans 15 residues. Germline lookup yields CDR1 MNHEY and CDR2 SMNVEV (reference sequence). CDR3 residues: CASSVGAEFYNEQFF. As DNA, the CDR3 is TGTGCCAGCAGTGTAGGGGCGGAGTTCTACAATGAGCAGTTCTTC.

This chain links TRBV6-1 with TRBJ1-2; a weak D match, TRBD1 (5 bases). In germline, CDR1 is MNHNS, CDR2 SASEGT. The CDR3 loop spans 13 amino acids. V lost 2 bases and J lost 2, with 6 bases in between. CDR3 amino acids: CASSEKGNYGYTF. CDR3 coding DNA: TGTGCCAGCAGTGAAAAGGGGAACTATGGCTACACCTTC.

This clone turned up a few times. The genes are TRBV30 and TRBJ2-7, with D possibly TRBD1 on 6 matching bases. The V end was cut by 6 bases, the J end by 7 bases, with 13 bases between. The length of the CDR3 is 11 residues. Germline CDR1 reads GTSNPN; CDR2 reads SVGIG (reference sequence). As DNA, the CDR3 is TGTGCCTGTGACAGGTCTCGGGAGCAGTACTTC. Protein: CACDRSREQYF.

The chain links TRBV10-1 to TRBJ2-7, with TRBD2 matching 8 bases. Germline trimming cut 8 bases from V and 3 bases from J; bases unmatched to any gene: 12. This CDR3 spans 15 amino acids. Germline assignment: CDR1 WNHNN and CDR2 SYGVQD (reference sequence). For the CDR3, the DNA is TGCGCCAGCCCCGGGGGGGGATCACCTCTCTACGAGCAGTACTTC. It is translated as CASPGGGSPLYEQYF.

This clone was counted a single time. The genes are TRBV4-3 and TRBJ2-7; 7 bases are shared with TRBD1. Germline CDR1 and CDR2: LGHNA and YSLEER. This CDR3 contains 14 residues. The V gene end was trimmed by 5 bases and the J gene end by 2 bases; junction bases not matched to a gene: 6. Here the CDR3 reads CASSSGQPPYEQYF. The CDR3 DNA reads as TGCGCCAGCAGCTCGGGACAGCCTCCCTACGAGCAGTACTTC.

V and J are TRBV5-1 and TRBJ1-3; D possibly corresponds to TRBD1 (6 bases). Trimming cost V 0 bases and J 4 bases, with 23 bases left between them. The length of the CDR3 is 19 residues. Germline values: CDR1 SGHRS, CDR2 YFSETQ. The CDR3 region has the DNA TGCGCCAGCAGCTTGGCCCCGGCGCAGGGGCCCCTCTCCGGAAACACCATATATTTT. Translated, it gives CASSLAPAQGPLSGNTIYF.